Shown below are 22 T cell receptor beta chains from a single sample sequenced in a study of shared clonotypes between healthy human individuals. Naivety among CD8 cells was defined by CD45RO negativity and positive CCR7 selection, thereby excluding terminally differentiated effector memory CD45RA+ cells. This table comes from immunoSEQ multiplex PCR, and its TCRdb copy is limited to in-frame clones, with some not included. The sample lists about 820,000 clones, around 93% occurring once. The source material was naive CD8+ T cells sorted from blood. These receptors all stem from a man aged 30 to 45 in good health.

Comment on this clone: This specimen includes other DNA sequences encoding the same CDR3. V gene TRBV27 combines with J gene TRBJ2-1; 11 bases agree with TRBD2. This CDR3 has 15 amino acids. V lost 5 bases and J lost 2; bases outside the gene matches: 2. Germline-derived CDR1 and CDR2 are MNHEY and SMNVEV (reference sequence). The CDR3 sequence is CASSLGLAAYNEQFF. CDR3 nucleotide sequence: TGTGCCAGCAGTCTGGGACTAGCGGCCTACAATGAGCAGTTCTTC.

This clone appeared a single time. The rearrangement uses TRBV5-6 and TRBJ1-1; TRBD1 matches 10 bases. Per the germline V gene, CDR1 is SGHDT and CDR2 is YYEEEE. V shed 4 bases and J 0 bases; nucleotides not matched to a gene: 6. This CDR3 is built from 16 residues. CDR3 DNA sequence: TGTGCCAGCAGCGGGGACAGGGGAGTGATGAACACTGAAGCTTTCTTT. Translated: CASSGDRGVMNTEAFF.

The V gene is TRBV11-2, the J gene TRBJ1-1, with D unresolved. CDR3 length: 11 residues. V shed 3 bases and J shed 8 bases, with 7 bases lying between them. Germline V CDR1 and CDR2: SGHAT, FQNNGV. CDR3 loop: CASSLVGEAFF. In DNA form, the CDR3 reads TGTGCCAGCAGCTTGGTAGGCGAAGCTTTCTTT.

The gene calls are TRBV14 and TRBJ1-4; no definite D call. CDR3 length: 15 amino acids. V was trimmed by 1 base and J by 7 bases, leaving 13 bases between them. Germline CDR1 reads SGHDN; CDR2 reads FVKESK. CDR3 sequence reads: CASSQGLRSFEKLFF. CDR3 DNA sequence: TGTGCCAGCAGCCAAGGTCTCCGTAGTTTTGAAAAACTGTTTTTT.

The CDR3, as DNA: TGTGCCAGCAGCGACCCCCTCCGGGACAGACAAGAGACCCAGTACTTC. It is translated as CASSDPLRDRQETQYF. The rearrangement links TRBV7-6 to TRBJ2-5; 7 nucleotides agree with TRBD1. The V segment lost 5 bases and the J segment 2 bases; nucleotides outside the gene matches: 11. CDR1 and CDR2 from the germline V gene are SGHVS and FNYEAQ. This CDR3 contains 16 residues.

This clone appeared a few times. The rearrangement links TRBV11-2 to TRBJ2-1; no clear D gene. The germline gives CDR1 SGHAT, CDR2 FQNNGV. The ends were cut back, 4 bases at V and 10 bases at J, with 14 bases in the middle. The CDR3 length is 13 residues. CDR3 protein: CASSYPVGREQFF. The CDR3 DNA sequence: TGTGCCAGCAGCTATCCCGTAGGGCGGGAGCAGTTCTTC.

The chain recombines TRBV4-1 with TRBJ2-7, with TRBD2 as a possible D gene (5 bases). This CDR3 is 15 amino acids long. The V and J ends lost 1 base and 3 bases respectively, with 13 bases between them. CDR1 and CDR2 (germline): MGHRA, YSYEKL. The CDR3 loop is CASSQVGERDYEQYF. CDR3 sequence (DNA): TGCGCCAGCAGCCAAGTTGGGGAACGGGACTACGAGCAGTACTTC.

The gene calls are TRBV27 and TRBJ2-5; 8 positions match TRBD2. This CDR3 is 15 amino acids long. Trimming cost V 0 bases and J 5 bases; bases outside gene matches: 5. Germline CDR1 MNHEY, CDR2 SMNVEV (reference sequence). The CDR3 loop reads CASSLSGLARETQYF. For the CDR3, the DNA is TGTGCCAGCAGTTTATCTGGACTAGCAAGGGAGACCCAGTACTTC.

This rearrangement joins TRBV6-6 to TRBJ1-1, with D possibly matching TRBD1 (6 bases). The CDR3 consists of 13 residues. Germline V gene sequence: CDR1 MNHNY, CDR2 SVGAGI (reference sequence). The V gene lost 7 bases and the J gene lost 4 bases, with 13 bases spanning the gap. The CDR3, as DNA: TGTGCCAGCACTGAGGGGGTGGGCACTGAAGCTTTCTTT. Translation gives CASTEGVGTEAFF.

This chain joins TRBV6-5 and TRBJ2-6, with TRBD1 as a possible D gene (6 bases). Deletions cut 6 bases from V and 13 bases from J, with 19 bases between. The CDR3 contains 14 residues. Germline CDR1 is MNHEY and CDR2 is SVGAGI. DNA for the CDR3: TGTGCCAGCAGCACTTTACAGGGATTAGGGGTCCTGACTTTC. It codes for CASSTLQGLGVLTF.

The sample holds one count of this clone. The same CDR3 also results from other DNA sequences found in this sample. This chain joins TRBV27 and TRBJ1-2, with a possible D match to TRBD1 (5 bases). This CDR3 region has 14 residues. CDR1 is MNHEY, CDR2 SMNVEV, per germline (reference sequence). Trimming pared 0 bases from V and 4 bases from J, leaving 9 bases between. CDR3 sequence (DNA): TGTGCCAGCAGTTTATCGGGGGGTGGCTATGGCTACACCTTC. Its protein product is CASSLSGGGYGYTF.

This clone occurred a few times. The rearrangement links TRBV2 to TRBJ2-1; D is perhaps TRBD2 (5 bases). Trimming removed 7 bases at V and 9 bases at J, with 7 bases between. The germline gives CDR1 SNHLY, CDR2 FYNNEI. This CDR3 comprises 10 residues. CDR3: CASIGVEQFF. CDR3 in DNA: TGTGCCAGCATCGGGGTTGAGCAGTTCTTC.

This chain joins TRBV10-1 and TRBJ1-2; D unclear. Trimming cost V 3 bases and J 4 bases, with 9 bases left between them. This CDR3 is 13 amino acids long. The germline gives CDR1 WNHNN, CDR2 SYGVQD (reference sequence). The CDR3 DNA sequence: TGCGCCAGCAGTGATTCAGACATCTATGGCTACACCTTC. It specifies CASSDSDIYGYTF.

This clone occurred a few times. The V call is TRBV6-1, the J call TRBJ1-5; D gene ambiguous. Germline-derived CDR1 and CDR2 are MNHNS and SASEGT. CDR3 size: 15 residues. The V gene lost 3 bases and the J gene lost 4 bases, with 13 bases spanning the gap. CDR3 residues: CASSDWFGLNQPQHF. In nucleotides, the CDR3 is TGTGCCAGCAGTGATTGGTTCGGCCTTAATCAGCCCCAGCATTTT.

V is TRBV11-3 and J is TRBJ2-7; D unresolved. CDR3 length: 11 residues. Germline CDR1 is SGHNT and CDR2 is YENEEA. Trimming stripped 5 bases from V and 4 bases from J, with 6 bases between. CDR3 sequence (DNA): TGTGCCAGCAGCGAGGTTTACGAGCAGTACTTC. Encoded protein: CASSEVYEQYF.

This rearrangement joins TRBV7-9 to TRBJ2-2, with D uncertain. The CDR3 totals 16 residues. Germline CDR1 reads SEHNR; CDR2 reads FQNEAQ (reference sequence). Between the trimmed V and J ends, which lost 5 bases and 0 bases, there was a span of 13 bases. CDR3 bases: TGTGCCAGCAGCCCTAGGAAAGGGACGAACACCGGGGAGCTGTTTTTT. Its protein is CASSPRKGTNTGELFF.

The gene calls are TRBV29-1 and TRBJ2-1; D may be TRBD2 (6 bases). V was trimmed by 6 bases and J by 5 bases, leaving 14 bases between them. The CDR3 length is 13 residues. Germline CDR1 SQVTM, CDR2 ANQGSEA. The CDR3, as DNA: TGCAGCGTGAATAGCAGACTAGACAATGAGCAGTTCTTC. This gives the protein CSVNSRLDNEQFF.

The chain combines TRBV7-9 with TRBJ2-7, with TRBD1 matching 8 bases. In germline, CDR1 is SEHNR, CDR2 FQNEAQ (reference sequence). This CDR3 contains 13 residues. With 9 bases clipped from V and 2 bases from J, the junction kept 6 bases outside the gene matches. CDR3 in DNA: TGTGCCAGAAGACAGGGGAAAGCCTACGAGCAGTACTTC. This sequence encodes CARRQGKAYEQYF.

J is TRBJ2-2 and V is TRBV4-3; D remains unclear. From germline, CDR1 is LGHNA and CDR2 YSLEER. This CDR3 contains 15 residues. The ends were cut back, 5 bases at V and 5 bases at J, with 15 bases in the middle. The CDR3 DNA reads as TGCGCCAGCAGCTCCGGACGGCGAACAACCGGGGAGCTGTTTTTT. This codes for CASSSGRRTTGELFF.

This clone was recorded only once. The chain joins TRBV19 to TRBJ1-1; no clear D. The CDR3 runs to 14 residues. Trimming removed 1 base from V and 0 bases from J, with 6 bases in between. Germline values: CDR1 LNHDA, CDR2 SQIVND (reference sequence). The CDR3 loop reads CASSIGTLNTEAFF. The CDR3 DNA sequence: TGTGCCAGTAGTATAGGAACTTTGAACACTGAAGCTTTCTTT.

About this clone itself: The junction departs from the called germline gene at one end, perhaps through a read error. The chain couples TRBV2 to TRBJ2-7; 14 bases align to TRBD2. Germline CDR1 SNHLY, CDR2 FYNNEI. The CDR3 length is 16 residues. The CDR3 DNA is TGTGCCAGCAGTGAATCTATACGACTAGCGGGAGGGCCAGGTCCCTTC. Protein sequence: CASSESIRLAGGPGPF.

V usage is TRBV28 and J usage is TRBJ2-1; D not certain. The CDR3 sequence is 20 residues long. Germline CDR1 reads MDHEN; CDR2 reads SYDVKM. Trimming removed 11 bases at V and 0 bases at J, with 32 bases between. Here the CDR3 DNA reads TGTGCCGTTAAGCATGTAGTTCGGCAGGCTATACAAACCTCCTACAATGAGCAGTTCTTC. It is translated as CAVKHVVRQAIQTSYNEQFF.